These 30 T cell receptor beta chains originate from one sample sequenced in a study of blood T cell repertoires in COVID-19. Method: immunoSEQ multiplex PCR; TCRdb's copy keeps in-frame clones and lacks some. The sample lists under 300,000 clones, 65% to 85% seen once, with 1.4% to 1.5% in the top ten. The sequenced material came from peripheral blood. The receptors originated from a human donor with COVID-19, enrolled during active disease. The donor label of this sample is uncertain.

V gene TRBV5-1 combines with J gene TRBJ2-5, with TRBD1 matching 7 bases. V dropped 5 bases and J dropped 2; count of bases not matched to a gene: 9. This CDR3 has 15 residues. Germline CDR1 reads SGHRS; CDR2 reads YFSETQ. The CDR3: CASRTGRGLQETQYF. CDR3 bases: TGCGCCAGCAGGACGGGAAGGGGGCTACAAGAGACCCAGTACTTC. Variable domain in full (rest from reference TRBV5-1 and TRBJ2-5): KAGVTQTPRYLIKTRGQQVTLSCSPISGHRSVSWYQQTPGQGLQFLFEYFSETQRNKGNFPGRFSGRQFSNSRSEMNVSTLELGDSALYLCASRTGRGLQETQYFGPGTRLLVL.

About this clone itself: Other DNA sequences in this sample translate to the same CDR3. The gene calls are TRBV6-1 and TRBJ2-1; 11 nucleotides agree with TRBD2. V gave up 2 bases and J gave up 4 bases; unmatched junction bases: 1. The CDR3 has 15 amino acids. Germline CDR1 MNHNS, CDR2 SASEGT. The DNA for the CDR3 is TGTGCCAGCAGTGAACTAGCGGGAGGATACAATGAGCAGTTCTTC. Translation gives CASSELAGGYNEQFF.

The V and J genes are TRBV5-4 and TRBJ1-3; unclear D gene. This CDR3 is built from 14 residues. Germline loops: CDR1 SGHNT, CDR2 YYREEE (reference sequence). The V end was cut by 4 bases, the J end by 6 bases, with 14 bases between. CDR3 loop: CASSVRTELNTIYF. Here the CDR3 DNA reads TGTGCCAGCAGCGTAAGAACAGAACTAAACACCATATATTTT.

The CDR3, as DNA: TGTGCCAGCAGCTCCCTACAGGGTCCAAACGAGCAGTACTTC. Protein sequence: CASSSLQGPNEQYF. The rearrangement joins TRBV5-5 to TRBJ2-7, with D possibly being TRBD1 (6 bases). V was trimmed by 3 bases and J by 5 bases, leaving 15 bases between them. The CDR3 has 14 residues. Per germline, CDR1 SGHKS and CDR2 YYEKEE (reference sequence). Full variable domain (outside the CDR3, taken from reference TRBV5-5 and TRBJ2-7): DAGVTQSPTHLIKTRGQQVTLRCSPISGHKSVSWYQQVLGQGPQFIFQYYEKEERGRGNFPDRFSARQFPNYSSELNVNALLLGDSALYLCASSSLQGPNEQYFGPGTRLTVT.

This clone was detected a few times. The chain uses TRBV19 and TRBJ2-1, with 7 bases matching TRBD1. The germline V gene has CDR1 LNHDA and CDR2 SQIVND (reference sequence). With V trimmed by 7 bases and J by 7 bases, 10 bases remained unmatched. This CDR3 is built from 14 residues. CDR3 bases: TGTGCCAGTACTAATCCGGGACAGAAGAATGAGCAGTTCTTC. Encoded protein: CASTNPGQKNEQFF.

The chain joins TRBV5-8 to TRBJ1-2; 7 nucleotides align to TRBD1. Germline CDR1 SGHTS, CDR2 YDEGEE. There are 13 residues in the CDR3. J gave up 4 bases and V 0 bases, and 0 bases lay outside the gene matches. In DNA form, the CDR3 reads TGTGCCAGCAGCTTGGCAGGGGGCTATGGCTACACCTTC. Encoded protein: CASSLAGGYGYTF.

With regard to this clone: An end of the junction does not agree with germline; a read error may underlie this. For the CDR3, the DNA is TGTGCCAGCAGTTTCGGGGTCCTTCTCTCTTTT. As protein: CASSFGVLLSF. The J gene is TRBJ2-3, the V gene TRBV12-3 or TRBV12-4; D possibly corresponds to TRBD2 (5 bases). This CDR3 comprises 11 residues.

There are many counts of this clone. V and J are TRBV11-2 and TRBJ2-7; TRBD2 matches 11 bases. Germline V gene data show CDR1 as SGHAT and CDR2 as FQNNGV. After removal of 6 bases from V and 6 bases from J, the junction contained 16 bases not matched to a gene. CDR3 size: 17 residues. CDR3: CASRYTSGSSGAGEQYF. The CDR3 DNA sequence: TGTGCCAGCAGGTATACTAGCGGGAGCAGCGGGGCGGGCGAGCAGTACTTC.

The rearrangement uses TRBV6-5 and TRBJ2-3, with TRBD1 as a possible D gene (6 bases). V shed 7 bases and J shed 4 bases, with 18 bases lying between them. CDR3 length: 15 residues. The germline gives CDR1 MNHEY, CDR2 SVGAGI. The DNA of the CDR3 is TGTGCCAGCAAACAGGAGTTTGGGGGCCCAGATACGCAGTATTTT. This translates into CASKQEFGGPDTQYF.

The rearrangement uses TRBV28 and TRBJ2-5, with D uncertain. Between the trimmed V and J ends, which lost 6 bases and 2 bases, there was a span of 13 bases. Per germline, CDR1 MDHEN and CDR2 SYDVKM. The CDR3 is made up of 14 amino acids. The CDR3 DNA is TGTGCCAGCAGCCCTGAACCGGTTCAAGAGACCCAGTACTTC. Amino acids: CASSPEPVQETQYF.

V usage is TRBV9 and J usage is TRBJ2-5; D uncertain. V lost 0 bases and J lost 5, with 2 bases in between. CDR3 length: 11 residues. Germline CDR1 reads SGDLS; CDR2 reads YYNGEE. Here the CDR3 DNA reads TGTGCCAGCAGCGTAGCGGAGACCCAGTACTTC. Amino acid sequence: CASSVAETQYF. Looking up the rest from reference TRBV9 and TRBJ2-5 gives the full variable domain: DSGVTQTPKHLITATGQRVTLRCSPRSGDLSVYWYQQSLDQGLQFLIQYYNGEERAKGNILERFSAQQFPDLHSELNLSSLELGDSALYFCASSVAETQYFGPGTRLLVL.

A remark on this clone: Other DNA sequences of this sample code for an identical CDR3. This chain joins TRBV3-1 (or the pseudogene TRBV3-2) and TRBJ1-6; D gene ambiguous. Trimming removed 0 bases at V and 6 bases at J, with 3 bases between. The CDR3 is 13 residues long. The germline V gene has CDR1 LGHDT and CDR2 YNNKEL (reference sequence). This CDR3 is CASSQDLNSPLHF. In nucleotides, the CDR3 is TGTGCCAGCAGCCAAGATCTTAATTCACCCCTCCACTTT.

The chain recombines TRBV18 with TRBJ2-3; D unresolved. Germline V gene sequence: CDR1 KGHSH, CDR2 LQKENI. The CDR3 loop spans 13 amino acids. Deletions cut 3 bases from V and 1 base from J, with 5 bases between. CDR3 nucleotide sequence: TGTGCCAGCTCACCTGTAGGCACAGATACGCAGTATTTT. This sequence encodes CASSPVGTDTQYF.

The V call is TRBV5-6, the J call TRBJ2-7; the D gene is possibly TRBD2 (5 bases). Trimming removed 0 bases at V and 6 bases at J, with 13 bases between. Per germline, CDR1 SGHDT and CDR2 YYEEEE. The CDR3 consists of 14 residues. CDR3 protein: CASSLGRVGGEQYF. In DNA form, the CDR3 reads TGTGCCAGCAGCTTGGGGCGGGTCGGCGGCGAGCAGTACTTC.

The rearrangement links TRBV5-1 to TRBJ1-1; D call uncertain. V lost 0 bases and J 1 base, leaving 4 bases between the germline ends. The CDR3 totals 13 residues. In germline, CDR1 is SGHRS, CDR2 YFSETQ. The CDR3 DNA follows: TGCGCCAGCAGCTTGGCCAGGAACACTGAAGCTTTCTTT. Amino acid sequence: CASSLARNTEAFF. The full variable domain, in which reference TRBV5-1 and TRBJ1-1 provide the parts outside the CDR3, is KAGVTQTPRYLIKTRGQQVTLSCSPISGHRSVSWYQQTPGQGLQFLFEYFSETQRNKGNFPGRFSGRQFSNSRSEMNVSTLELGDSALYLCASSLARNTEAFFGQGTRLTVV.

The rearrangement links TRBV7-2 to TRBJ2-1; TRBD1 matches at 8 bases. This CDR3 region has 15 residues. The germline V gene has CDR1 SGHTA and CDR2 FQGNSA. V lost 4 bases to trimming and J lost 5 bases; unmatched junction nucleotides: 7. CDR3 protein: CASSYRTGGNNEQFF. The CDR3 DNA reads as TGTGCCAGCAGCTACCGCACAGGGGGAAACAATGAGCAGTTCTTC.

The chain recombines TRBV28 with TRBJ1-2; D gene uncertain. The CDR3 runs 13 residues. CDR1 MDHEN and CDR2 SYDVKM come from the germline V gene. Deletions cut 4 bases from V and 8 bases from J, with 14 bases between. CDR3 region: CASSSPGGVGYTF. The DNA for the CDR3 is TGTGCCAGCAGTTCGCCCGGCGGGGTAGGCTACACCTTC.

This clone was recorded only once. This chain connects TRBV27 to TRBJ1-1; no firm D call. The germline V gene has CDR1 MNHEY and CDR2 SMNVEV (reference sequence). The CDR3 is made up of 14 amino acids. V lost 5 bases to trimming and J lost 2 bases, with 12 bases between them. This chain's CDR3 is CASSNGRVNTEAFF. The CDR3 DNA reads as TGTGCCAGCAGTAACGGGAGGGTAAACACTGAAGCTTTCTTT.

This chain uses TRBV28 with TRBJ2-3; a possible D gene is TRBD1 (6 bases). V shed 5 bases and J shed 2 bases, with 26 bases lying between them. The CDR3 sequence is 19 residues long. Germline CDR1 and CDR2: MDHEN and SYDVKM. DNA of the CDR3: TGTGCCAGCAGTCCCTTAGACAGGTTGAGGGTGACTGACACAGATACGCAGTATTTT. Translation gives CASSPLDRLRVTDTDTQYF.

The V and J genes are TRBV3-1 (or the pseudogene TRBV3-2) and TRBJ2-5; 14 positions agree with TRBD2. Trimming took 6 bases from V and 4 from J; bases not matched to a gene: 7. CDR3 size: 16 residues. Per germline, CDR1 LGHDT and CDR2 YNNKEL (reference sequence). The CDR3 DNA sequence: TGTGCCAGCAGGATTTTGGGACTAGCGGGAGTAGAGACCCAGTACTTC. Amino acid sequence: CASRILGLAGVETQYF.

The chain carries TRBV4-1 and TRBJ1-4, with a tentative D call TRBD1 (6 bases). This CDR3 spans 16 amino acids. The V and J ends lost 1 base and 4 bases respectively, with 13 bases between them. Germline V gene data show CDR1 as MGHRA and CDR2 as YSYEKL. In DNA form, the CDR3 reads TGCGCCAGCAGCCAAGTCCAGGGGCAGAGTAATGAAAAACTGTTTTTT. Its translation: CASSQVQGQSNEKLFF.

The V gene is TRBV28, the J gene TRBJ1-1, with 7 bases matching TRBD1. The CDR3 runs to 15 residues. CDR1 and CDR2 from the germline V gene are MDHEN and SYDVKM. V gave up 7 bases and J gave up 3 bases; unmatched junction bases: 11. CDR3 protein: CASTRGGQMYTEAFF. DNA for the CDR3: TGTGCCAGCACCCGTGGGGGACAGATGTACACTGAAGCTTTCTTT.

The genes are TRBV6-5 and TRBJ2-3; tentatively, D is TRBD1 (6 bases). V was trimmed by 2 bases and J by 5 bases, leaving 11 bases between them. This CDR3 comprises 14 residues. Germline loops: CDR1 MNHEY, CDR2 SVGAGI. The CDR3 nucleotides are TGTGCCAGCAGTTACCAGGGGCGCGAAGATACGCAGTATTTT. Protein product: CASSYQGREDTQYF.

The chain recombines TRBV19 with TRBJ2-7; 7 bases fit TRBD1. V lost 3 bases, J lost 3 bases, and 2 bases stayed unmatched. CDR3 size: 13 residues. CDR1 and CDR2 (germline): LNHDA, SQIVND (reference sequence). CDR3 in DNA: TGTGCCAGTAGTATGGGGGACAGCTACGAGCAGTACTTC. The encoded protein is CASSMGDSYEQYF.

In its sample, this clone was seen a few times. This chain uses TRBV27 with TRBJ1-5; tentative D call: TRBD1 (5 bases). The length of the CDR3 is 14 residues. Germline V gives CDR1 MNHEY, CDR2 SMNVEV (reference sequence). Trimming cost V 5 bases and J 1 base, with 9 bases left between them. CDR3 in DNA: TGTGCCAGCAGTCTGCAGGGCAGCAATCAGCCCCAGCATTTT. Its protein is CASSLQGSNQPQHF.

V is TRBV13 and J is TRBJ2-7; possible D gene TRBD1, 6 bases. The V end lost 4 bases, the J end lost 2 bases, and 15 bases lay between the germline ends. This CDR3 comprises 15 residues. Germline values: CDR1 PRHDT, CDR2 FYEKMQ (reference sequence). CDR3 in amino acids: CASSSSYRVAYEQYF. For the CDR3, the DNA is TGTGCCAGCAGCTCAAGTTACAGGGTAGCCTACGAGCAGTACTTC.

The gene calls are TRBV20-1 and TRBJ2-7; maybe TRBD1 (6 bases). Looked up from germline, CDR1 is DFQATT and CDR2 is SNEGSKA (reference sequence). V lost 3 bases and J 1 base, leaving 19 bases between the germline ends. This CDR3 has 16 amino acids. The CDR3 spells CSASSGVGAPSYEQYF. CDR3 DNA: TGCAGTGCTAGTTCCGGAGTGGGGGCACCGTCCTACGAGCAGTACTTC.

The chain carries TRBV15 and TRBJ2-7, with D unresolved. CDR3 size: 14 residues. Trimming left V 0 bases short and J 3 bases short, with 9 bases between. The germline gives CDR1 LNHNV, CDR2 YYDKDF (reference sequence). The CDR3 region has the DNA TGTGCCACCAGCAGAGATCGGAGCAGCTACGAGCAGTACTTC. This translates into CATSRDRSSYEQYF. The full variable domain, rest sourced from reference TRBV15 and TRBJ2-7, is DAMVIQNPRYQVTQFGKPVTLSCSQTLNHNVMYWYQQKSSQAPKLLFHYYDKDFNNEADTPDNFQSRRPNTSFCFLDIRSPGLGDTAMYLCATSRDRSSYEQYFGPGTRLTVT.

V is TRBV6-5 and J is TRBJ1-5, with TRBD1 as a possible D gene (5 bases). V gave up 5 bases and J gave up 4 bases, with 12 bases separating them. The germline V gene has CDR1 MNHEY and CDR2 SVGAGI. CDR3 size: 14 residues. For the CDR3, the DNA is TGTGCCAGCAGTCGGACACCCTCGAATCAGCCCCAGCATTTT. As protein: CASSRTPSNQPQHF.

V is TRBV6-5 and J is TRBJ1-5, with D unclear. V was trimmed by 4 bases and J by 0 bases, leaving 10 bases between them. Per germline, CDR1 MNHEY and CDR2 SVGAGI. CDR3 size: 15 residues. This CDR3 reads CASSFTGFSNQPQHF. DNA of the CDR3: TGTGCCAGCAGTTTCACGGGATTTAGCAATCAGCCCCAGCATTTT.